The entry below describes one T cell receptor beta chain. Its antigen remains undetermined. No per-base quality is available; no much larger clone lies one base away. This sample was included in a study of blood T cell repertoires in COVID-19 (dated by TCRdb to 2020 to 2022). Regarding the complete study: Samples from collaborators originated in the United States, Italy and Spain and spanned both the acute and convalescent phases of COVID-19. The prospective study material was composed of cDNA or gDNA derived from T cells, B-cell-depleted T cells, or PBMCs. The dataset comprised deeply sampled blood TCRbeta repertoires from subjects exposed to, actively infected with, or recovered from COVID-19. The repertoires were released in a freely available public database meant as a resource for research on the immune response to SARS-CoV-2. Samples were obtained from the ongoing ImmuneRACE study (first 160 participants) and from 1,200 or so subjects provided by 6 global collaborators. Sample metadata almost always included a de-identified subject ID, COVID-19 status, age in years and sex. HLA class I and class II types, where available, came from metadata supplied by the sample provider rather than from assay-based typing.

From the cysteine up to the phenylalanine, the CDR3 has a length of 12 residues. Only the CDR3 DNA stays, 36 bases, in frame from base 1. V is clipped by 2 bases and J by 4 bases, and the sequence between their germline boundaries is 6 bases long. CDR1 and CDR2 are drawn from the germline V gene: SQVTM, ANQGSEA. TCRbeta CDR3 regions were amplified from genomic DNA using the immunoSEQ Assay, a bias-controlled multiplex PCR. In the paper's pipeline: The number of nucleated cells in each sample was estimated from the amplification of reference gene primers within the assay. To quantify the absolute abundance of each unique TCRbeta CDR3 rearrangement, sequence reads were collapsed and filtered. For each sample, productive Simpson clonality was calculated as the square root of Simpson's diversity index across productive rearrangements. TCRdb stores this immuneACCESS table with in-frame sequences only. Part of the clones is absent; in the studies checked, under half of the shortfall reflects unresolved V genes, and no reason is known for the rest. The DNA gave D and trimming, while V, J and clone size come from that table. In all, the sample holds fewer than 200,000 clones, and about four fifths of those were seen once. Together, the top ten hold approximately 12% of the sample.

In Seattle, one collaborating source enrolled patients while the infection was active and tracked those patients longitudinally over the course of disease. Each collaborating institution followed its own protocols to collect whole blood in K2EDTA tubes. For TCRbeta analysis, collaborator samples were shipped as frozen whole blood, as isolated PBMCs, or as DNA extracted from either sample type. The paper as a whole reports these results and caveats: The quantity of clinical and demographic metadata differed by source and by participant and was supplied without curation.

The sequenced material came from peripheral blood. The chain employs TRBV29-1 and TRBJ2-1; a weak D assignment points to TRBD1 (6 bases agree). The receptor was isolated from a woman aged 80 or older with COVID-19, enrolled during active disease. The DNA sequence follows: TGCAGCGTTGAAACAGGGTACAATGAGCAGTTCTTC. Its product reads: CSVETGYNEQFF.